The TCR beta chain described here comes from a study of cytomegalovirus exposure and HLA in healthy donors. The PCR made use of 60 Vbeta and 13 Jbeta primers. The table came from immunoSEQ multiplex PCR; TCRdb's copy has only in-frame clones and leaves some out. The data show over 45,000 clones, roughly four fifths seen once. Among the donors, all were healthy bone marrow donors. Looked up from germline, CDR1 is SEHNR and CDR2 is FQNEAQ (reference sequence). This CDR3 has 17 amino acids. Between the trimmed V and J ends, which lost 4 bases and 2 bases, there was a span of 17 bases. The origin of this receptor is a boy aged 10-17 years in good health and CMV-seropositive. The J gene is TRBJ2-2, the V gene TRBV7-9, with a possible D match to TRBD2 (6 bases). The sample taken for sequencing was PBMCs. CDR3 nucleotide sequence: TGTGCCAGCAGCTCCCGGTTGGGACTTCGTAACACCGGGGAGCTGTTTTTT. Translation: CASSSRLGLRNTGELFF.